The 22 T cell receptor beta chains presented below share a single source sample, sequenced in a study of OX40 agonist ivuxolimab in advanced cancers. Sequencing used immunoSEQ multiplex PCR; TCRdb keeps in-frame clones, though not all of them. The sample lists about 96,000 clones; 70% to 85% were seen once. The sample here was CD4+ or CD8+ T cells sorted from blood, taken in a trial of the OX40 agonist ivuxolimab. These receptors all stem from an adult with an advanced solid tumor such as melanoma, head and neck, liver or kidney cancer.

The chain couples TRBV10-1 to TRBJ2-2, with a possible D match to TRBD1 (6 bases). Trimming took off 4 bases at V and 5 bases at J, with 11 bases between the two ends. Germline CDR1 reads WNHNN; CDR2 reads SYGVQD (reference sequence). This CDR3 spans 14 amino acids. The DNA for the CDR3 is TGCGCCAGCAGTGTACAGGGAAGGACCGGGGAGCTGTTTTTT. As protein: CASSVQGRTGELFF.

This chain links TRBV19 with TRBJ1-2; unclear D gene. Between the trimmed V and J ends, which lost 3 bases and 8 bases, there was a span of 19 bases. The CDR3 loop spans 15 amino acids. The germline V gene has CDR1 LNHDA and CDR2 SQIVND (reference sequence). CDR3 sequence: CASSISLSFPGGYTF. The CDR3 DNA reads as TGTGCCAGTAGTATCAGTCTAAGTTTTCCGGGCGGCTACACCTTC.

V usage is TRBV5-1 and J usage is TRBJ2-3; D not resolved. This CDR3 is built from 12 residues. Deletions cut 2 bases from V and 6 bases from J, with 7 bases between. In germline, CDR1 is SGHRS, CDR2 YFSETQ. The CDR3 nucleotides are TGCGCCAGCAGCTTAGTGCGGGATACGCAGTATTTT. Its translation: CASSLVRDTQYF.

This clone was detected once. This chain links TRBV5-1 with TRBJ1-2; no clear D. This CDR3 comprises 12 residues. The germline gives CDR1 SGHRS, CDR2 YFSETQ. Trimming removed 5 bases at V and 3 bases at J, with 8 bases between. The CDR3 sequence: CASRETDYGYTF. Here the CDR3 DNA reads TGCGCCAGCAGGGAAACAGACTATGGCTACACCTTC.

This chain joins TRBV7-8 and TRBJ1-1; 8 nucleotides match TRBD1. The germline gives CDR1 SGHVS, CDR2 FQNEAQ. The V gene end was trimmed by 2 bases and the J gene end by 5 bases; junction bases not matched to a gene: 4. The CDR3 is 14 amino acids. Here the CDR3 DNA reads TGTGCCAGCAGCTTATGGACAGGGAGGACTGAAGCTTTCTTT. This encodes CASSLWTGRTEAFF.

As concerns this clone: The junction shows a germline mismatch at one end, possibly a read error. CDR3 nucleotides: TGTGCCAGCAGGGGGGGTAGGACCAACACTAAAGCTTTCTTT. Encoded protein: CASRGGRTNTKAFF. The V call is TRBV7-9, the J call TRBJ1-1; perhaps TRBD1 as D (5 bases). Germline V CDR1 and CDR2: SEHNR, FQNEAQ (reference sequence). The CDR3 runs to 14 residues.

The gene calls are TRBV2 and TRBJ2-7; D might be TRBD2 (5 bases). V lost 1 base to trimming and J lost 0 bases, with 13 bases between them. Germline CDR1 and CDR2: SNHLY and FYNNEI. This CDR3 region has 16 residues. CDR3 DNA: TGTGCCAGCAGTGAAGACGGGATTATTTACTCCTACGAGCAGTACTTC. Residues: CASSEDGIIYSYEQYF. Supplemented by reference TRBV2 and TRBJ2-7, the full variable domain reads EPEVTQTPSHQVTQMGQEVILRCVPISNHLYFYWYRQILGQKVEFLVSFYNNEISEKSEIFDDQFSVERPDGSNFTLKIRSTKLEDSAMYFCASSEDGIIYSYEQYFGPGTRLTVT.

The chain joins TRBV6-5 to TRBJ1-5; 7 nucleotides line up with TRBD1. The J segment lost 1 base and the V segment lost 10 bases, leaving 7 bases of the junction unmatched. The CDR3 consists of 14 residues. The germline V gene encodes CDR1 MNHEY and CDR2 SVGAGI. For the CDR3, the DNA is TGTGCCACCAGGGGGGAACAGAGCAATCAGCCCCAGCATTTT. The encoded protein is CATRGEQSNQPQHF.

V gene TRBV19 combines with J gene TRBJ2-7, with unresolved D. The V end lost 4 bases, the J end lost 6 bases, and 13 bases lay between the germline ends. In germline, CDR1 is LNHDA, CDR2 SQIVND (reference sequence). This CDR3 has 13 amino acids. CDR3 amino acids: CASSTQISREQYF. The CDR3 coding sequence is TGTGCCAGTAGTACTCAGATCAGCCGCGAGCAGTACTTC.

The chain employs TRBV29-1 and TRBJ1-1, with 10 bases lining up with TRBD1. From germline, CDR1 is SQVTM and CDR2 ANQGSEA. The CDR3 is 14 amino acids. Losses at the gene ends were 3 bases for V and 7 bases for J; bases not matched to a gene: 8. The CDR3 sequence: CSVDYGQGVLEAFF. Written as DNA, the CDR3 is TGCAGCGTTGATTACGGACAGGGGGTACTTGAAGCTTTCTTT.

This rearrangement joins TRBV5-1 to TRBJ2-1; 10 positions match TRBD2. V lost 4 bases to trimming and J lost 4 bases; unmatched junction nucleotides: 5. The CDR3 has 15 amino acids. Germline V lookup: CDR1 SGHRS, CDR2 YFSETQ. The CDR3 sequence is CASSTLAGDYNEQFF. In nucleotides, the CDR3 is TGCGCCAGCAGCACTCTAGCGGGAGATTACAATGAGCAGTTCTTC.

The V and J genes are TRBV5-1 and TRBJ2-5; a weak D match, TRBD1 (6 bases). V was trimmed by 3 bases and J by 1 base, leaving 16 bases between them. The CDR3 totals 16 residues. Germline V lookup: CDR1 SGHRS, CDR2 YFSETQ. The CDR3: CASSSSHQGTQETQYF. The CDR3 nucleotides are TGCGCCAGCAGCTCGAGCCATCAGGGGACCCAAGAGACCCAGTACTTC.

This clone has just a few counts. This sequence joins TRBV1 and TRBJ2-7; the table assigns TRBD1, which was not confirmed against the DNA. TRBV1 represents a pseudogene. The CDR3 runs to 14 residues. This CDR3 reads CTSRRGYLPYEQYF. DNA for the CDR3: TGCACCAGCCGCCGGGGCTACCTCCCCTACGAGCAGTACTTC.

The V and J genes are TRBV19 and TRBJ1-1; D gene unclear. CDR3 length: 13 residues. Trimming removed 4 bases at V and 1 base at J, with 7 bases between. Per the germline V gene, CDR1 is LNHDA and CDR2 is SQIVND (reference sequence). CDR3 coding DNA: TGTGCCAGTAGTAATATGGGGAACACTGAAGCTTTCTTT. Translating it yields CASSNMGNTEAFF.

This chain joins TRBV7-2 and TRBJ2-1; no definite D call. V lost 2 bases and J lost 9, with 5 bases in between. The CDR3 consists of 11 residues. Germline V gene data show CDR1 as SGHTA and CDR2 as FQGNSA. CDR3 region: CASSLIREQFF. The DNA for the CDR3 is TGTGCCAGCAGCTTAATACGTGAGCAGTTCTTC.

The rearrangement joins TRBV7-2 to TRBJ2-7; D not certain. The CDR3 consists of 11 residues. The V end was cut by 1 base, the J end by 10 bases, with 8 bases between. CDR1 and CDR2 (germline): SGHTA, FQGNSA. The CDR3 here is CASSLGPIQYF. Written as DNA, the CDR3 is TGTGCCAGCAGCTTAGGTCCCATACAGTACTTC.

This clone was counted a single time. The chain employs TRBV19 and TRBJ2-3; D is perhaps TRBD1 (6 bases). V lost 4 bases to trimming and J lost 0 bases, with 8 bases between them. The CDR3 contains 14 residues. Germline assignment: CDR1 LNHDA and CDR2 SQIVND (reference sequence). In DNA form, the CDR3 reads TGTGCCAGTAGTAACAGGGTTAGCACAGATACGCAGTATTTT. It translates to CASSNRVSTDTQYF.

V is TRBV5-8 and J is TRBJ1-5; D not certain. The CDR3 has 14 amino acids. Trimming removed 0 bases from V and 7 bases from J, with 11 bases in between. CDR1 SGHTS and CDR2 YDEGEE come from the germline V gene. DNA for the CDR3: TGTGCCAGCAGCTTGGCAATCAACAACCAGCCCCAGCATTTT. Its translation is CASSLAINNQPQHF.

The CDR3 DNA reads as TGCGCCAGCAGAAAGGGGGGGGCTGGTACTGAAGCTTTCTTT. Protein sequence: CASRKGGAGTEAFF. The chain couples TRBV10-2 to TRBJ1-1; D might be TRBD1 (6 bases). Trimming removed 6 bases at V and 5 bases at J, with 16 bases between. The CDR3 extends over 14 amino acids. Germline V lookup: CDR1 WSHSY, CDR2 SAAADI.

The genes are TRBV7-2 and TRBJ2-1; no firm D call. The CDR3 consists of 16 residues. The germline V and J ends were trimmed by 1 base and 4 bases, with 14 bases remaining between them. CDR1 is SGHTA, CDR2 FQGNSA, per germline. The CDR3 loop is CASSLVASRAYNEQFF. The DNA for the CDR3 is TGTGCCAGCAGCTTAGTTGCGTCTAGGGCGTACAATGAGCAGTTCTTC.

The chain uses TRBV6-1 and TRBJ2-3, with a weak D call TRBD2 (7 bases). Trimming cost V 3 bases and J 4 bases, with 11 bases left between them. The CDR3 spans 14 residues. CDR1 and CDR2 from the germline V gene are MNHNS and SASEGT. Here the CDR3 reads CASSDRGGADTQYF. Here the CDR3 DNA reads TGTGCCAGCAGTGATAGGGGGGGAGCAGATACGCAGTATTTT.

The V and J genes are TRBV7-8 and TRBJ1-1; D may be TRBD1 (6 bases). V was cut by 4 bases and J by 8 bases, with 14 bases left in between. This CDR3 has 13 amino acids. Germline-derived CDR1 and CDR2 are SGHVS and FQNEAQ. CDR3 nucleotides: TGTGCCAGCAGCTCCCCCCCCGGGACAGAAGCTTTCTTT. It encodes CASSSPPGTEAFF.